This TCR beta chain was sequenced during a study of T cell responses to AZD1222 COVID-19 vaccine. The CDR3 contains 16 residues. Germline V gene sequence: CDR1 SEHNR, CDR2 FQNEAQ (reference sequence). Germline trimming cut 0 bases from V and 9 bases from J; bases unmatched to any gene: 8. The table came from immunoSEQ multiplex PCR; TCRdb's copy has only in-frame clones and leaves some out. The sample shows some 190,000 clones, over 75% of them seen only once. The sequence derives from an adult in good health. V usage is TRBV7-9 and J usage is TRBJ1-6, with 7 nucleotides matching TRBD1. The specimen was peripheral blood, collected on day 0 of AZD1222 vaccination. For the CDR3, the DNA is TGTGCCAGCAGCTTAGCGGGGGGGTCAGGGGGTTCACCCCTCCACTTT. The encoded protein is CASSLAGGSGGSPLHF.